The sample holds a few counts of the clone carrying this T cell receptor (beta chain). The antigen remains unidentified. V gave up 5 bases and J gave up 3 bases, with 17 bases separating them. The germline gives CDR1 MNHEY, CDR2 SMNVEV (reference sequence). CDR3 length: 16 amino acids. Of the isolated RNA, all was reverse transcribed, and so the sequenced material was expressed TCRB transcripts. Profiled with immunoSEQ multiplex PCR; TCRdb holds only in-frame clones, not every one. The data show around 15,000 clones, roughly two fifths seen once. These data originate in a study of beta chain features in type 1 diabetes. Study results and caveats: For TCRB rearrangement, an influence of HLA type remained unresolved here. There was a possibility that cDNA sequencing over-represented cells with high TCR expression. Naive, central memory and regulatory TCRB repertoires appeared more similar among patients than healthy donors.

Material for sequencing was stem cell memory CD4+ T cells from blood. This clonotype was sampled from a woman in her 40s in good health. The genes are TRBV27 and TRBJ1-5, with D tentatively TRBD1 (5 bases). DNA of the CDR3: TGTGCCAGCAGTCGCCAATGGGGGGGTGTCAATCAGCCCCAGCATTTT. This gives the protein CASSRQWGGVNQPQHF.